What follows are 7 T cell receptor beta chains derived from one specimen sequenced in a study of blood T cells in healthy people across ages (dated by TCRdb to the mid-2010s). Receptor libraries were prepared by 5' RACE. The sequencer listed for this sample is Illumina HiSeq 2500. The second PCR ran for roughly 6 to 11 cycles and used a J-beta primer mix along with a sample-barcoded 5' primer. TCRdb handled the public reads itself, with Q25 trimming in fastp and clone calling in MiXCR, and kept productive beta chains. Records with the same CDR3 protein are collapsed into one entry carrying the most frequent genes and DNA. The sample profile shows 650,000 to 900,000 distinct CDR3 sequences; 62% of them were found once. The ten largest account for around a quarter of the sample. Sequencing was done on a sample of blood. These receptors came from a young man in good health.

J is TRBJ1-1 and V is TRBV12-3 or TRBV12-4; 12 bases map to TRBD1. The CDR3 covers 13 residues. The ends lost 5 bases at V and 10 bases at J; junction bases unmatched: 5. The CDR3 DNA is TGTGCCAGCAGTCGGGACAGGGGGCTGACAGCTTTCTTT. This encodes CASSRDRGLTAFF.

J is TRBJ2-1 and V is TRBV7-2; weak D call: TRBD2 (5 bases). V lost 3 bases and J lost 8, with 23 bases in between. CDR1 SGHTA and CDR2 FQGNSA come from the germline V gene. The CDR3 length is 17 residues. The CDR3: CASSFTQRAGRRDEQFF. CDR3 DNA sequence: TGTGCCAGCAGCTTTACCCAACGGGCGGGCCGGCGGGATGAGCAGTTCTTC.

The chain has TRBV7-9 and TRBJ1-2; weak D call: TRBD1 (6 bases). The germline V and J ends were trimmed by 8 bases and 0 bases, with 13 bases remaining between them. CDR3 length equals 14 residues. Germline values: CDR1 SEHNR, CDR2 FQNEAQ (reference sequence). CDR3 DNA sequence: TGTGCCAGCGAGACAGGAGAAGCTAACTATGGCTACACCTTC. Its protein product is CASETGEANYGYTF.

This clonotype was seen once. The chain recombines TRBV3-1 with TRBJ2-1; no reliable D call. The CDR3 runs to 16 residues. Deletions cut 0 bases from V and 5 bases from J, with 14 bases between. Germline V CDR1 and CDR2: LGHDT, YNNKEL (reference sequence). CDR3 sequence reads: CASSQEWGGVNNEQFF. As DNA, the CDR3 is TGTGCCAGCAGCCAAGAGTGGGGTGGGGTGAACAATGAGCAGTTCTTC.

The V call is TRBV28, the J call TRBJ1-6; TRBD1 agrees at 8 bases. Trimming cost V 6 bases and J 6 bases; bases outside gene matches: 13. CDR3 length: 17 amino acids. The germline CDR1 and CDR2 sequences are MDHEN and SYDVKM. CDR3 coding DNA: TGTGCCAGCAGCCGCCTAGCTTTGGACAGGGCTAATTCACCCCTCCACTTT. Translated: CASSRLALDRANSPLHF.

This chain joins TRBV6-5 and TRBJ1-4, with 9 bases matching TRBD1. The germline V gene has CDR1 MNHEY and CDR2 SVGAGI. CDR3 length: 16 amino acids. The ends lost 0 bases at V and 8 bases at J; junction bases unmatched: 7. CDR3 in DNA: TGTGCCAGCAGTTACTCGGGGACAGGGTGGGGAGAAAAACTGTTTTTT. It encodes CASSYSGTGWGEKLFF.

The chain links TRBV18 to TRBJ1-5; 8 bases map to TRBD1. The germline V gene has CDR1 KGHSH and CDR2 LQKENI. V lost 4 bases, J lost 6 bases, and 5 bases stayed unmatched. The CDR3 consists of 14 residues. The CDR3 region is CASSLGTGPQPQHF. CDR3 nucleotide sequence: TGTGCCAGCTCACTCGGGACAGGACCTCAGCCCCAGCATTTT.